One T cell receptor (beta chain) is described in this entry. As yet, its antigen is unknown. These data belong to a study of shared clonotypes between healthy human individuals. The ends lost 1 base at V and 0 bases at J; junction bases unmatched: 7. The germline CDR1 and CDR2 sequences are SGHRS and YFSETQ. CDR3 length: 18 residues. Among the donors, all were Caucasian adults who lived in Nashville, Tennessee. Study-wide results and limits: Naive CD4 clonotype sharing across several donors was around 5.5%. The study sampled only blood, and tissue repertoires likely differ.

Measured with immunoSEQ multiplex PCR; TCRdb has only the in-frame clones, and not every one. The sample shows approximately 1,500,000 clones, approximately 98% of them seen only once. Input material: naive CD4+ T cells sorted from blood. Subset noted: CD45RA+ positively selected. The J gene is TRBJ2-2, the V gene TRBV5-1; 9 bases are a match to TRBD2. This clonotype was obtained from a man in his thirties or forties in good health. The CDR3 DNA sequence: TGCGCCAGCAGCTTGTACTTTAGCGGGAGTGCGAACACCGGGGAGCTGTTTTTT. The encoded protein is CASSLYFSGSANTGELFF.